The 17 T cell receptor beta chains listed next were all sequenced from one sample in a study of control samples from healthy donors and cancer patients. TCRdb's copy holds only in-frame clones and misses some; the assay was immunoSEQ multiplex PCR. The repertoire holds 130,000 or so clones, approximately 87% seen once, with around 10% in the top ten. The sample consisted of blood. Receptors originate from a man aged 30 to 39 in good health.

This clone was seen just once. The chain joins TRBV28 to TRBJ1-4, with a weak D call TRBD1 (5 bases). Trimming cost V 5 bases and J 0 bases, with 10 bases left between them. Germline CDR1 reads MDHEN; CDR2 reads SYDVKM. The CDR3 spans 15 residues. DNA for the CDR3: TGTGCCAGCAGTCCGGGACTCTCAACTAATGAAAAACTGTTTTTT. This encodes CASSPGLSTNEKLFF.

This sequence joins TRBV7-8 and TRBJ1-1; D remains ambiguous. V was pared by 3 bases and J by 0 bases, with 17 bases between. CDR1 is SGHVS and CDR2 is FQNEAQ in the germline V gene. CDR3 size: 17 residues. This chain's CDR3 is CASSFASRVRMNTEAFF. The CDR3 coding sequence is TGTGCCAGCAGCTTCGCCTCTAGAGTTCGTATGAACACTGAAGCTTTCTTT.

CDR3 residues: CASSQGNSGGAHNEQFF. The CDR3 coding sequence is TGCGCCAGCAGCCAAGGTAATAGCGGGGGGGCTCACAATGAGCAGTTCTTC. The chain combines TRBV4-1 with TRBJ2-1; 11 positions agree with TRBD2. The CDR3 loop spans 17 amino acids. V gave up 1 base and J gave up 5 bases; unmatched junction bases: 7. In germline, CDR1 is MGHRA, CDR2 YSYEKL.

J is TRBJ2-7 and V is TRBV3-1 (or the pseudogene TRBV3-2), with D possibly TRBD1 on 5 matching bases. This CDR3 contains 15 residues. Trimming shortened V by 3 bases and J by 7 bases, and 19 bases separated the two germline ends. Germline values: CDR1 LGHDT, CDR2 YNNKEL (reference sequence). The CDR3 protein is CASSHLKGRTTEQYV. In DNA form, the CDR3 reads TGTGCCAGCAGCCATTTGAAGGGGCGGACAACGGAGCAGTACGTC.

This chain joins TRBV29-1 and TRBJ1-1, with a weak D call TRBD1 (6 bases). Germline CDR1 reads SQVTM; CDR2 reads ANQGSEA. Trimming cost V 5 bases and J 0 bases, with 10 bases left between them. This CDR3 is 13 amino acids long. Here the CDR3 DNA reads TGCAGCGTTCGGGGGCTAATGAACACTGAAGCTTTCTTT. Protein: CSVRGLMNTEAFF.

CDR3 in amino acids: CASSWGHEQFF. In nucleotides, the CDR3 is TGTGCCAGCAGCTGGGGCCATGAGCAGTTCTTC. The J gene is TRBJ2-1, the V gene TRBV5-6; possibly TRBD1 for D (5 bases). The V end lost 3 bases, the J end lost 8 bases, and 6 bases lay between the germline ends. The CDR3 consists of 11 residues. Germline lookup yields CDR1 SGHDT and CDR2 YYEEEE.

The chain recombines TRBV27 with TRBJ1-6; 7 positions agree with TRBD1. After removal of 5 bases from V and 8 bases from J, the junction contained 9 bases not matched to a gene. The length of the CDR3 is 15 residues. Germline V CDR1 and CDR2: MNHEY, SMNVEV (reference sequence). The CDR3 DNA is TGTGCCAGCAGTCTGTCTACAGGGGTCGATTCACCCCTCCACTTT. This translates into CASSLSTGVDSPLHF.

In DNA, the CDR3 is TGTGCCAGCAGCCCGGGACCCACAGTCTACGAGCAGTACTTC. Translating it yields CASSPGPTVYEQYF. This chain connects TRBV9 to TRBJ2-7; D possibly uses TRBD1 or TRBD2 (5 bases each). The CDR3 is 14 residues long. Trimming removed 4 bases from V and 3 bases from J, with 14 bases in between. From germline, CDR1 is SGDLS and CDR2 YYNGEE.

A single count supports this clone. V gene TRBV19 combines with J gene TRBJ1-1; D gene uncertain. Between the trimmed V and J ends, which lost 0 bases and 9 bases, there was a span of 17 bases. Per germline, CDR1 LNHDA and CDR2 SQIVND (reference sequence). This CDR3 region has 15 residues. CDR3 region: CASSIEGGHVLKAFF. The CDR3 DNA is TGTGCCAGTAGTATAGAGGGCGGCCATGTCCTTAAAGCTTTCTTT.

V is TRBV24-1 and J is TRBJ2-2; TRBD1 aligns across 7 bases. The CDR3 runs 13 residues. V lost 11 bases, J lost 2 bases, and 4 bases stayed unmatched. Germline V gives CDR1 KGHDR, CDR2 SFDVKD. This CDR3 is CAIGQVNTGELFF. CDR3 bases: TGTGCCATAGGACAGGTTAACACCGGGGAGCTGTTTTTT.

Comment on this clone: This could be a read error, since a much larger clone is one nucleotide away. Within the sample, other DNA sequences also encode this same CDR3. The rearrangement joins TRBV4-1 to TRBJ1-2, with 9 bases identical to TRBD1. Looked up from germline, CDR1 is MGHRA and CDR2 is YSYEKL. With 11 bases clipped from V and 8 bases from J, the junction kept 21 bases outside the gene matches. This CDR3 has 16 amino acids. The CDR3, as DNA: TGCGCCCCCAGCCATGGGTGGGGGGGACAGGGTGAAGGCTACACCTTC. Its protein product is CAPSHGWGGQGEGYTF.

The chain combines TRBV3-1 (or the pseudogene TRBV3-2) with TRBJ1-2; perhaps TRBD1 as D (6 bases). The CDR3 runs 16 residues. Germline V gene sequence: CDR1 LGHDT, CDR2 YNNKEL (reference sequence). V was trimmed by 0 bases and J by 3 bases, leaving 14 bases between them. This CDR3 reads CASSQDGRGRDYGYTF. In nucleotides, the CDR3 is TGTGCCAGCAGCCAAGATGGCAGGGGTCGAGACTATGGCTACACCTTC.

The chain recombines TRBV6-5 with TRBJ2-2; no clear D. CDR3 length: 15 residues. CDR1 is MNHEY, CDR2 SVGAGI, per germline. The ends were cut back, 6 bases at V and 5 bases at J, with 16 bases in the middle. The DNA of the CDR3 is TGTGCCAGCAGGGCCTCTCCAACAGTTACCGGGGAGCTGTTTTTT. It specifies CASRASPTVTGELFF.

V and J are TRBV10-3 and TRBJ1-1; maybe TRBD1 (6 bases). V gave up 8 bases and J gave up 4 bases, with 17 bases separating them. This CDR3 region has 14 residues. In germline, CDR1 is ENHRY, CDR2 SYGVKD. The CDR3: CAIGFPGQRTEAFF. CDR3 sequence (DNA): TGTGCCATCGGATTTCCGGGACAACGCACTGAAGCTTTCTTT.

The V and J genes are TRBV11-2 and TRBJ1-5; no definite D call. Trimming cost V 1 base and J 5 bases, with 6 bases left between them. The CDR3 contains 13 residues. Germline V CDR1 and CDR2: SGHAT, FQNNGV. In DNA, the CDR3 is TGTGCCAGCAGCTTAGGAGGAGATCAGCCCCAGCATTTT. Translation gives CASSLGGDQPQHF.

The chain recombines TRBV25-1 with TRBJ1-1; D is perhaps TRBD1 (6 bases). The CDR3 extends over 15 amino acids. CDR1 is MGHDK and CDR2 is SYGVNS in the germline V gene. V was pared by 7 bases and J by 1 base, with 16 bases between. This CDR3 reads CASTEQGGANTEAFF. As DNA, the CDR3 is TGTGCCAGCACCGAACAGGGAGGCGCGAACACTGAAGCTTTCTTT.

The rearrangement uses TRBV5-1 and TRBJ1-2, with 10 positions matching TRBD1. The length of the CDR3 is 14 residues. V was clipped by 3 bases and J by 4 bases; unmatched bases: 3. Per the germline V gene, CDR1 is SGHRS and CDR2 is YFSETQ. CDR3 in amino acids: CASSWTGGIYGYTF. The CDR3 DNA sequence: TGCGCCAGCAGCTGGACAGGGGGGATCTATGGCTACACCTTC. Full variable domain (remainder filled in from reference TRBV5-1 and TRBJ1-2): KAGVTQTPRYLIKTRGQQVTLSCSPISGHRSVSWYQQTPGQGLQFLFEYFSETQRNKGNFPGRFSGRQFSNSRSEMNVSTLELGDSALYLCASSWTGGIYGYTFGSGTRLTVV.